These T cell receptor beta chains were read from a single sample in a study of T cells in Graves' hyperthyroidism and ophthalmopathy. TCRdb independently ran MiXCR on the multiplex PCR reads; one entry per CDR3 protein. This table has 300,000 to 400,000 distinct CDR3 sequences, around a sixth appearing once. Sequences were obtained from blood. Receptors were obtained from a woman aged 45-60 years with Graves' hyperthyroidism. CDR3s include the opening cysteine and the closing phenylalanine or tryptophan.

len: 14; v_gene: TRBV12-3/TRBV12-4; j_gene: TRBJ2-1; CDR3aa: CASSTPGQMAEQFF
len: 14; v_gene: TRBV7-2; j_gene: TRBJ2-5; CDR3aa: CASSHAGGAETQYF
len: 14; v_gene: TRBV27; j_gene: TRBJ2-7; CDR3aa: CASSFTSGTREQYF
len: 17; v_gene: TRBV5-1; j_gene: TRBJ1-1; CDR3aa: CASSLVARGTANTEAFF
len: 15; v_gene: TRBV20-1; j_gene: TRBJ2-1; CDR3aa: CSASLSGTGDNEQFF
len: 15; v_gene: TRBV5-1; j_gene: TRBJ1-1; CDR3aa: CASSLDWTGGTEAFF
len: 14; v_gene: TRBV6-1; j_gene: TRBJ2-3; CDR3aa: CASNRPGGADTQYF
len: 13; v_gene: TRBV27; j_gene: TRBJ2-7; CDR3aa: CASASGPTYEQYF
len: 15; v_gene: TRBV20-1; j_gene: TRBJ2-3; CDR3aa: CSASARILYTDTQYF
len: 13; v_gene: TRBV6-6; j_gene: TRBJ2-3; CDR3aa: CASSYSNGDTQYF
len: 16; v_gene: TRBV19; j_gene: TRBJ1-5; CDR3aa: CASSIVPGTLGQPQHF
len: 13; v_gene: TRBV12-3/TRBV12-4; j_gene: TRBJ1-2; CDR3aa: CASSSNRYYGYTF
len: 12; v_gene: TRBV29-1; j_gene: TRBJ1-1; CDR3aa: CSVGKGGTEAFF
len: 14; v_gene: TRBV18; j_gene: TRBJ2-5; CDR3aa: CASSPAGVKETQYF
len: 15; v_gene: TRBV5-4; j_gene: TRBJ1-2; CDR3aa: CASSPEAGENYGYTF
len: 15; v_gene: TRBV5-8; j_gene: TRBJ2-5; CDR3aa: CASSSRTSGEETQYF
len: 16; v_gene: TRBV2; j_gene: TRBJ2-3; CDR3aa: CASSALLGQGSDTQYF
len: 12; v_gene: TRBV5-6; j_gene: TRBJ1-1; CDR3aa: CASSSDSTEAFF
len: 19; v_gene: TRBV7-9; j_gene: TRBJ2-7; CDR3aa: CASSLAPPGSSGVTYEQYF
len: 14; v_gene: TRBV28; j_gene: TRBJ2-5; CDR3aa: CASSLTGGQETQYF
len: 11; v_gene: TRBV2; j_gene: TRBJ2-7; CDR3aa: CASSEASEQYF
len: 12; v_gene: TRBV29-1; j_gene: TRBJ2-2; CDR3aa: CSVDLGTGELFF
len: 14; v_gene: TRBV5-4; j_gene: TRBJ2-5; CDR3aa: CASSFKTLQETQYF
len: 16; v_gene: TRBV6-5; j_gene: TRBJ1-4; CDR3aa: CASSYSIGGDFEKLFF
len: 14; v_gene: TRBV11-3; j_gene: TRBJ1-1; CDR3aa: CASSPILMNTEAFF
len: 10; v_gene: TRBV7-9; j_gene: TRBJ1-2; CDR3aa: CASSNDGYTF
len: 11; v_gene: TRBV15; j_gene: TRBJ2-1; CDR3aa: CATSNFHEQFF
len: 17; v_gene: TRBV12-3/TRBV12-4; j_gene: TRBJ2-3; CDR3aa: CASSPDGEGQGTDTQYF
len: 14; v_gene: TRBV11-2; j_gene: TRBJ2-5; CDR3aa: CASSLKTVAETQYF
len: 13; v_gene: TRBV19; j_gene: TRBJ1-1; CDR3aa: CASSGYMNTEAFF
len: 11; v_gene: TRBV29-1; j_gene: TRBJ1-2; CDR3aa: CSVDIGYGYTF